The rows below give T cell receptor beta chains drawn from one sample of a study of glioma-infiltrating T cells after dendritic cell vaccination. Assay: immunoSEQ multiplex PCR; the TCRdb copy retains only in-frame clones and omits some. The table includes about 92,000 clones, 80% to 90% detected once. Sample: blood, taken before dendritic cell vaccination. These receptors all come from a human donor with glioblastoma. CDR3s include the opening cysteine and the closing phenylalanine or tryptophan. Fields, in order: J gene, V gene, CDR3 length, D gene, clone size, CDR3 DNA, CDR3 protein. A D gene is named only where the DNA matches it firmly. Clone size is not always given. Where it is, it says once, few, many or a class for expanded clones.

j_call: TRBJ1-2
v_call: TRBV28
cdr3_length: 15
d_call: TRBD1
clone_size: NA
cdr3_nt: TGTGCCAGCAGTCCCAGGGGACAGAAATCTTATGGCTACACCTTC
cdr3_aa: CASSPRGQKSYGYTF

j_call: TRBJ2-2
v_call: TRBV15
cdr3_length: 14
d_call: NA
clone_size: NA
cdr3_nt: TGTGCCACCAGCAGAGATCCTGGAGGTGGGGAGCTGTTTTTT
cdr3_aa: CATSRDPGGGELFF

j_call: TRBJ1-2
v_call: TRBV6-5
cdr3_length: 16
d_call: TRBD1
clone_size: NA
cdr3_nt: TGTGCCAGCAGTTACTCGTCCGGGACAGAAGCGGAGGGCTACACCTTC
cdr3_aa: CASSYSSGTEAEGYTF

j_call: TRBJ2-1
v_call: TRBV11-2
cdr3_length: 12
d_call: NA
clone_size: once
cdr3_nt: TGTGCCAGCAGCCCGGGGGGCTATGAGCAGTTCTTC
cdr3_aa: CASSPGGYEQFF

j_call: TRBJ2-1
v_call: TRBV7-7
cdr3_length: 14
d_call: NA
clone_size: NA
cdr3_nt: TGTGCCAGCAGCCGGAGATACAGGGACAATGAGCAGTTCTTC
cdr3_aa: CASSRRYRDNEQFF

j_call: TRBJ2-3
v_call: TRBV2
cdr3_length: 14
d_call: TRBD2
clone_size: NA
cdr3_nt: TGTGCCAGCAGTGAGCGGGAGGAAGGGGATACGCAGTATTTT
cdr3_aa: CASSEREEGDTQYF

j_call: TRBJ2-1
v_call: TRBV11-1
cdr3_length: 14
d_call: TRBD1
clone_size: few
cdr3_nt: TGTGCCAGCAGCGAACAGGGGATGGCCGATGAGCAGTTCTTC
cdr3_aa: CASSEQGMADEQFF

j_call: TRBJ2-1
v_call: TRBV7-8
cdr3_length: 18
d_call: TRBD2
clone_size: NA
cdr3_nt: TGTGCCAGCAGCTTAGCGTGGGGGACTAGCGGGAGGGGAAATGAGCAGTTCTTC
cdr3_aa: CASSLAWGTSGRGNEQFF

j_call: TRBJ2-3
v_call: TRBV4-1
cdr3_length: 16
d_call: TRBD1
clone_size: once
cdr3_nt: TGCGCCAGCAGCAGGGGGACAGGGGCCTTCTCAGATACGCAGTATTTT
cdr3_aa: CASSRGTGAFSDTQYF

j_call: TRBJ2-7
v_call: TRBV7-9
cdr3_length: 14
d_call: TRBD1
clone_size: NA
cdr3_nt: TGTGCCAGCAGCGGATCGACAGGGTCCTACGAGCAGTACTTC
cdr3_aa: CASSGSTGSYEQYF

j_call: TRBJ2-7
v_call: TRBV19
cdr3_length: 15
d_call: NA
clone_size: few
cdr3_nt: TGTGCCAGTAGTAAACAGGGTTTAGTCTCCTACGAGCAGTACTTC
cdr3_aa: CASSKQGLVSYEQYF

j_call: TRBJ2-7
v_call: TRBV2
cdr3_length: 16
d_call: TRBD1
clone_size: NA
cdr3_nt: TGTGCCAGCAGCTCCGGACAGGGGGCGCGGTTAGACGAGCAGTACTTC
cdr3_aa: CASSSGQGARLDEQYF

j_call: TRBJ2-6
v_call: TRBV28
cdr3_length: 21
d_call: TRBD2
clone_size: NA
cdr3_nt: TGTGCCAGCAGTTTATCCGGGACTTATAGCGGGAGGGCCCCTGGGGCCAACGTCCTGACTTTC
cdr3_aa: CASSLSGTYSGRAPGANVLTF

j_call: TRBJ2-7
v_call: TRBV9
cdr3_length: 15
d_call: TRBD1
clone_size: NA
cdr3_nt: TGTGCCAGCAGCGTCTCCGGGACAGGGGCCTACGAGCAGTACTTC
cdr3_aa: CASSVSGTGAYEQYF

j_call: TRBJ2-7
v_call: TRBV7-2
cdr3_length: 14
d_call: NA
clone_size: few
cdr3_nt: TGTGCCAGCAGCCCCCCGGGGGTGAGGGTCGAGCAGTACTTC
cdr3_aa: CASSPPGVRVEQYF

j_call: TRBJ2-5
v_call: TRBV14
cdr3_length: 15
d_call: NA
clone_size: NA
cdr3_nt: TGTGCCAGCAGCCAAGACCCCCGACAGCAAGAGACCCAGTACTTC
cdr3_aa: CASSQDPRQQETQYF

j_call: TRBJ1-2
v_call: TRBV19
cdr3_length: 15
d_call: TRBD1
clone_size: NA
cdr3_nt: TGTGCCAGTAGTACACCCCGAGACAGGGACTTTGGCTACACCTTC
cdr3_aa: CASSTPRDRDFGYTF

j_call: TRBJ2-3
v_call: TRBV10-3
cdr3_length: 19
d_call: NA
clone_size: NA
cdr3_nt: TGTGCCATCACCGCAGGGGAAAGAGGTGGCGGGTACTTCACAGATACGCAGTATTTT
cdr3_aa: CAITAGERGGGYFTDTQYF

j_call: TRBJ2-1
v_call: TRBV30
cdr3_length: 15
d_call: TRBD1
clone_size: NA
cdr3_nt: TGTGCCTGGAGAGGGGACAGGGGGCCCCCGGGTGAGCAGTTCTTC
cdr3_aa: CAWRGDRGPPGEQFF

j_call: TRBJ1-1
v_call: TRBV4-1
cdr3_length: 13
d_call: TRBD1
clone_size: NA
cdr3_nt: TGCGCCAGCAAACCACAGGGGGAAACTGAAGCTTTCTTT
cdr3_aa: CASKPQGETEAFF

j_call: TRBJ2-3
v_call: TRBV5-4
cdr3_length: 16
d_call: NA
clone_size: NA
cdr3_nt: TGTGCCAGCAGCTCAGGGGCCCGTGTTCCGACAGATACGCAGTATTTT
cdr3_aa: CASSSGARVPTDTQYF

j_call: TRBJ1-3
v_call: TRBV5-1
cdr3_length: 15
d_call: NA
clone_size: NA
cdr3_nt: TGCGCCAGCAGCCCGACACCGGGGGGTGGAAACACCATATATTTT
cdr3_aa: CASSPTPGGGNTIYF

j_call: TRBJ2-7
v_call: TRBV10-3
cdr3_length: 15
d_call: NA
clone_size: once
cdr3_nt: TGTGCCATCAGCTCGGACAGTCTGAACCCTTACGAGCAGTACTTC
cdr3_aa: CAISSDSLNPYEQYF

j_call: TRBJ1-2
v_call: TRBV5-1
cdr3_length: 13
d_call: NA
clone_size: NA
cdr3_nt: TGCGCCAGCAGCTTGGCCCAGGACTATGGCTACACCTTC
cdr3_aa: CASSLAQDYGYTF

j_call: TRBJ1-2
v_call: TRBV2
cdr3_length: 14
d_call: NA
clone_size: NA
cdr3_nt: TGTGCCAGCAGTGATGAGGTGTCTAACTATGGCTACACCTTC
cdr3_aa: CASSDEVSNYGYTF

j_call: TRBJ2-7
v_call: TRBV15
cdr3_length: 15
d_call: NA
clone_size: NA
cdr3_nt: TGTGCCACCAGCAGCCAGGGCCCTCGATTAGACGAGCAGTACTTC
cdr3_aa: CATSSQGPRLDEQYF

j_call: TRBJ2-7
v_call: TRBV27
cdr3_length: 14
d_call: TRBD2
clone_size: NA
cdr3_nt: TGTGCCAGCAGTCTGACTAGCGGATTATACGAGCAGTACTTC
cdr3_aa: CASSLTSGLYEQYF

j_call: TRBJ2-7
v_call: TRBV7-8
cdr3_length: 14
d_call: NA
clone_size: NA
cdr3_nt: TGTGCCAGCAGCTTATTAGGCGGCGCTGGCGAGCAGTACTTC
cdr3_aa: CASSLLGGAGEQYF

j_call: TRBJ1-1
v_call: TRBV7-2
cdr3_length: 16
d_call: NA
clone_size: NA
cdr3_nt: TGTGCCAGCAGCTTAGTGGGCAGGGTGGTTGGCACTGAAGCTTTCTTT
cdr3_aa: CASSLVGRVVGTEAFF

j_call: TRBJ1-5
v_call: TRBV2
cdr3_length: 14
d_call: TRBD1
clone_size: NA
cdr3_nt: TGTGCCAGCCGAGAACAGGGGAGCAATCAGCCCCAGCATTTT
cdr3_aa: CASREQGSNQPQHF

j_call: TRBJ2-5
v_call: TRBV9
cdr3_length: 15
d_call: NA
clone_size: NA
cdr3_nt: TGTGCCAGCAGCGTAGGGGGGGGGCCTGAAGAGACCCAGTACTTC
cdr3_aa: CASSVGGGPEETQYF

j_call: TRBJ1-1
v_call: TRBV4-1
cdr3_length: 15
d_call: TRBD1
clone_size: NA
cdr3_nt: TGCGCCAGCAGCCAAGGATGGGACAGCTACACTGAAGCTTTCTTT
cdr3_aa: CASSQGWDSYTEAFF

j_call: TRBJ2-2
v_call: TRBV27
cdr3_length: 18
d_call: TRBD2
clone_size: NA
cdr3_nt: TGTGCCAGCAGTACCAGCTTCGGGACTAGCGAACACACCGGGGAGCTGTTTTTT
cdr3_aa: CASSTSFGTSEHTGELFF

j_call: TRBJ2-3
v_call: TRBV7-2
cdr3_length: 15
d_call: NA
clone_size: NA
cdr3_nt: TGTGCCAGCAGCTCGGACAGTTCGGGCACAGATACGCAGTATTTT
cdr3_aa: CASSSDSSGTDTQYF

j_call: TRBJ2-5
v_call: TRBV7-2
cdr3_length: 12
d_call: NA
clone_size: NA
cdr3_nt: TGTGCCAGCAGCTCCCTTTCGGAGACCCAGTACTTC
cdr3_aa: CASSSLSETQYF

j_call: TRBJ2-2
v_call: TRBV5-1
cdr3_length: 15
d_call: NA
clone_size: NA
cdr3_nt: TGCGCCAGCAGCTTGGACCACAGGGTCACCGGGGAGCTGTTTTTT
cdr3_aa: CASSLDHRVTGELFF

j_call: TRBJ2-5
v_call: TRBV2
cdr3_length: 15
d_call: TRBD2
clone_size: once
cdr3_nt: TGTGCCAGCGGGTTCAAAGCGGGAGTCTGGGAGACCCAGTACTTC
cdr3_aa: CASGFKAGVWETQYF

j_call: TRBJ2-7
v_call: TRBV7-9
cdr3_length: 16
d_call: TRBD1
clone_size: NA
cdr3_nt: TGTGCCAGCGCCCCTTTGACAGGGGAGAAGACCTACGAGCAGTACTTC
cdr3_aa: CASAPLTGEKTYEQYF

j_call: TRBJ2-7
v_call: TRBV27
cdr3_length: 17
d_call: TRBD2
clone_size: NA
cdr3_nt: TGTGCCAGCAGTTTACACCTGGGACTAGCGGGATTCTACGAGCAGTACTTC
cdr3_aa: CASSLHLGLAGFYEQYF

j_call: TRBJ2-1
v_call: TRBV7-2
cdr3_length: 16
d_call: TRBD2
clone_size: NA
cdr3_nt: TGTGCCAGCAGCGCTAGCGGGAGGCCCTCCTACAATGAGCAGTTCTTC
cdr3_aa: CASSASGRPSYNEQFF

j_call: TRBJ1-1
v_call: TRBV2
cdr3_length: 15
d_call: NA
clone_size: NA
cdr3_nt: TGTGCCAGCAGTGAGGTGGGCAGCTTGAACACTGAAGCTTTCTTT
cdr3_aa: CASSEVGSLNTEAFF

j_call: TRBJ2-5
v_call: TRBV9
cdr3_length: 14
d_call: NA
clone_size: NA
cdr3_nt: TGTGCCAGCAACCTCGGAACAGGCCAAGAGACCCAGTACTTC
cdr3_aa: CASNLGTGQETQYF

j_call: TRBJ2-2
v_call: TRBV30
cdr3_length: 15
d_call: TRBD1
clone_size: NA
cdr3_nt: TGTGCCTGGAGTGTTGGGACAGCGAACACCGGGGAGCTGTTTTTT
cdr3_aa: CAWSVGTANTGELFF

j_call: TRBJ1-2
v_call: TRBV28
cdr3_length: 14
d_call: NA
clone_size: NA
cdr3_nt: TGTGCCAGCAGAACTCCTAGTCCTAACTATGGCTACACCTTC
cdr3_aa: CASRTPSPNYGYTF

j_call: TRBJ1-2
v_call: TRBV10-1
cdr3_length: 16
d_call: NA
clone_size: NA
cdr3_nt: TGCGCCAGCACCAGACAAGACCCCCTCCTGACCCATGGCTACACCTTC
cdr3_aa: CASTRQDPLLTHGYTF

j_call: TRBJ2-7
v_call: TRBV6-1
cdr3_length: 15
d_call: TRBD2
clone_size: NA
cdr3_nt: TGTGCCAGTGCCCCCGGACTAGAGTCAATCTACGAGCAGTACTTC
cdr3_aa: CASAPGLESIYEQYF

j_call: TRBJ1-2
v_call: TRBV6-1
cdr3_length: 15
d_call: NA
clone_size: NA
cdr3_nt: TGTGCCAGCAGTGAGGGGGCAGGGCCGGACTATGGCTACACCTTC
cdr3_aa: CASSEGAGPDYGYTF

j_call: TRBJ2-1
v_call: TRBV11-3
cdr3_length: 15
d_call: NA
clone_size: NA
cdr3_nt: TGTGCCAGCAGCTTAGCGTTCGGGGATACGAATGAGCAGTTCTTC
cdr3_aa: CASSLAFGDTNEQFF